This is a list of T cell receptor beta chains from one sample in a study of blood T cell repertoires in COVID-19. TCRdb's table, derived via immunoSEQ multiplex PCR, lists solely in-frame clones and lacks some. The table lists roughly 190,000 clones, around 90% of them singletons. Sequencing used peripheral blood. Receptors originate from a man in his fifties with acute or convalescent COVID-19. Both conserved end residues are part of each CDR3. The D gene is left open where the match is weak. Rows may omit the clone size; those that give it use once, few, many or a size class.

TRBJ1-6 TRBV5-1 TRBD1 once CASSAGTGDNNSPLHF TGCGCCAGCAGCGCCGGGACAGGGGACAATAATTCACCCCTCCACTTT
TRBJ2-3 TRBV10-3 TRBD2 NA CAISESKTSATPDTQYF TGTGCCATCAGTGAGTCGAAAACTAGCGCCACTCCAGATACGCAGTATTTT
TRBJ1-5 TRBV28 NA NA CGSQGPPGQPQHF TGTGGATCCCAGGGGCCGCCCGGTCAGCCCCAGCATTTT
TRBJ2-3 TRBV7-9 TRBD2 NA CASSLKGTSGSSTDTQYF TGTGCCAGCAGCTTAAAAGGGACTAGCGGATCTAGCACAGATACGCAGTATTTT
TRBJ1-2 TRBV6-1 NA once CASSERSITTF TGTGCCAGCAGTGAACGTAGCATCACCACCTTC
TRBJ1-2 TRBV7-3 TRBD1 NA CASSPQGGDGYTF TGTGCCAGCAGTCCACAGGGGGGAGACGGCTACACCTTC
TRBJ1-4 TRBV9 NA NA CASSVTPGEKLFF TGTGCCAGCAGCGTAACTCCGGGGGAAAAACTGTTTTTT
TRBJ2-1 TRBV27 TRBD2 NA CASSLSPAGAYNEQFF TGTGCCAGCAGTTTATCCCCAGCGGGAGCCTACAATGAGCAGTTCTTC
TRBJ1-5 TRBV19 TRBD1 NA CASRGQGAGQPQHF TGTGCCAGTAGGGGACAGGGGGCTGGACAGCCCCAGCATTTT
TRBJ2-3 TRBV19 NA NA CASTVDRSTDTQYF TGTGCCAGTACCGTAGATCGTAGCACAGATACGCAGTATTTT
TRBJ2-1 TRBV6-5 TRBD1 NA CASRRGGQADGEQFF TGTGCCAGCAGACGAGGGGGACAGGCCGATGGTGAGCAGTTCTTC
TRBJ2-2 TRBV9 TRBD1 NA CASTLGGDRVTGELFF TGTGCCAGCACGCTGGGGGGGGACAGGGTCACCGGGGAGCTGTTTTTT
TRBJ2-2 TRBV7-2 TRBD2 NA CASSFRGRADGELFF TGTGCCAGCAGCTTTCGCGGGAGGGCCGACGGGGAGCTGTTTTTT
TRBJ1-2 TRBV28 TRBD1 NA CASSFRGTPGQGYGYTF TGTGCCAGCAGCTTTAGGGGAACTCCGGGACAGGGGTATGGCTACACCTTC
TRBJ2-5 TRBV5-4 NA NA CASSLGGIIQETQYF TGTGCCAGCAGCTTGGGCGGGATCATTCAAGAGACCCAGTACTTC
TRBJ1-2 TRBV5-1 NA NA CASSLDIETNGYTF TGCGCCAGCAGCTTGGACATCGAAACAAATGGCTACACCTTC
TRBJ1-2 TRBV7-9 NA once CASSLGTGYGYTF TGTGCCAGCAGCTTAGGAACTGGCTATGGCTACACCTTC
TRBJ2-1 TRBV5-8 NA NA CASNRQVSNNEQFF TGTGCCAGCAACCGACAGGTGTCTAACAATGAGCAGTTCTTC
TRBJ1-5 TRBV28 NA NA CASSFLGRQPQHF TGTGCCAGCAGTTTTCTGGGGAGACAGCCCCAGCATTTT
TRBJ2-7 TRBV19 TRBD1 NA CASSRGTDYEQYF TGTGCCAGTAGTAGAGGGACAGACTACGAGCAGTACTTC
TRBJ2-3 TRBV7-9 NA once CASSSQADTQYF TGTGCCAGCAGCTCCCAGGCGGATACGCAGTATTTT
TRBJ2-7 TRBV27 TRBD1 once CASSKDRGLYEQYF TGTGCCAGCAGTAAAGACAGGGGGCTCTACGAGCAGTACTTC
TRBJ1-2 TRBV6-6 NA NA CASSPRGRRDYGYTF TGTGCCAGCAGTCCGAGGGGACGGAGGGACTATGGCTACACCTTC
TRBJ2-3 TRBV28 TRBD2 NA CASSWEQGSSGVSTDTQYF TGTGCCAGCAGTTGGGAGCAGGGCTCTAGCGGGGTTAGCACAGATACGCAGTATTTT
TRBJ2-3 TRBV3-1/TRBV3-2 TRBD2 NA CASSHELAGGPDTQYF TGTGCCAGCAGCCATGAACTAGCGGGAGGACCAGATACGCAGTATTTT
TRBJ1-1 TRBV5-1 NA NA CASSQRAPDTEAFF TGCGCCAGCAGCCAAAGAGCTCCGGACACTGAAGCTTTCTTT
TRBJ1-5 TRBV28 TRBD1 NA CASSLQQGSYNQPQHF TGTGCCAGCAGTTTACAACAGGGGTCTTACAATCAGCCCCAGCATTTT
TRBJ1-3 TRBV3-1/TRBV3-2 NA NA CASSQDTGPGNTIYF TGTGCCAGCAGCCAAGATACAGGGCCTGGAAACACCATATATTTT
TRBJ2-2 TRBV11-3 TRBD1 NA CASSSDRATGELFF TGTGCCAGCAGCTCAGACAGGGCCACCGGGGAGCTGTTTTTT
TRBJ1-4 TRBV6-6 NA NA CASSYYPRSQNEKLFF TGTGCCAGCAGTTACTATCCTCGGAGCCAGAATGAAAAACTGTTTTTT
TRBJ1-5 TRBV28 TRBD1 NA CASSPRTGGEQPQHF TGTGCCAGCAGTCCACGGACAGGGGGCGAACAGCCCCAGCATTTT
TRBJ1-4 TRBV7-9 TRBD1 NA CASSSGQGATNEKLFF TGTGCCAGCAGCTCGGGACAGGGGGCGACTAATGAAAAACTGTTTTTT
TRBJ2-2 TRBV9 NA NA CASSVEGIGELFF TGTGCCAGCAGCGTAGAGGGGATCGGGGAGCTGTTTTTT
TRBJ2-2 TRBV11-2 NA NA CASSLDWAGLKRELFF TGTGCCAGCAGCTTAGATTGGGCAGGCCTTAAGCGGGAGCTGTTTTTT